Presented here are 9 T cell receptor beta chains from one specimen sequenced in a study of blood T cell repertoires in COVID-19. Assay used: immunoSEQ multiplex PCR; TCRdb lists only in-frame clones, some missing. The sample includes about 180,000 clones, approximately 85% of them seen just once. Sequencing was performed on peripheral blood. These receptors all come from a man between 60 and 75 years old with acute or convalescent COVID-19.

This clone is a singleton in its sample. CDR3 nucleotide sequence: TGTGCCAGCAGCCAAGTCGGGGAGAGCTACGAGCAGTACTTC. Translation: CASSQVGESYEQYF. The chain employs TRBV14 and TRBJ2-7, with D possibly being TRBD2 (5 bases). CDR1 is SGHDN, CDR2 FVKESK, per germline. The CDR3 is 14 amino acids. Trimming removed 1 base at V and 3 bases at J, with 10 bases between.

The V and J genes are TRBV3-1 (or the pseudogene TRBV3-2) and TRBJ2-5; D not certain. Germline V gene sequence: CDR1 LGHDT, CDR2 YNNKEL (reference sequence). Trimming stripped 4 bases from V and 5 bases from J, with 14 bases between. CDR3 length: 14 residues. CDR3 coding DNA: TGTGCCAGCAGCCCTCCGGATTTGGAGGAGACCCAGTACTTC. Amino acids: CASSPPDLEETQYF.

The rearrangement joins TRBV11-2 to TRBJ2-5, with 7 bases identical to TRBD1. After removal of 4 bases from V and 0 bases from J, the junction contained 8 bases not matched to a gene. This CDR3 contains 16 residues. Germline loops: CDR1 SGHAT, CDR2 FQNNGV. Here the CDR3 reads CASSSYRDRNQETQYF. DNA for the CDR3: TGTGCCAGCAGCTCCTACCGGGACAGAAACCAAGAGACCCAGTACTTC.

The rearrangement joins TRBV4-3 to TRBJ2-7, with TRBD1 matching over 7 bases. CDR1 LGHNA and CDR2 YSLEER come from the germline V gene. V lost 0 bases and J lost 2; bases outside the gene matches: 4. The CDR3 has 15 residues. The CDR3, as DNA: TGCGCCAGCAGCCAAGAGACAGGGCCTACCTACGAGCAGTACTTC. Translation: CASSQETGPTYEQYF.

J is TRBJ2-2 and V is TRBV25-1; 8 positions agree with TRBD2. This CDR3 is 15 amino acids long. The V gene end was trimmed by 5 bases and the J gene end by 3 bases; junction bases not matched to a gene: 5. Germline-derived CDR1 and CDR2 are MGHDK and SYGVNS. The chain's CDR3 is CASSRRAGDTGELFF. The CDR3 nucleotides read TGTGCCAGCAGTCGGAGAGCGGGGGACACCGGGGAGCTGTTTTTT.

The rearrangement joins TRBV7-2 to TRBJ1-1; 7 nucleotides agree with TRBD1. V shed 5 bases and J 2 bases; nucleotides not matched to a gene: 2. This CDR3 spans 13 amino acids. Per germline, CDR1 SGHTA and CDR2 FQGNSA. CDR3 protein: CASSGTANTEAFF. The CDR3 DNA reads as TGTGCCAGCAGCGGGACAGCCAACACTGAAGCTTTCTTT.

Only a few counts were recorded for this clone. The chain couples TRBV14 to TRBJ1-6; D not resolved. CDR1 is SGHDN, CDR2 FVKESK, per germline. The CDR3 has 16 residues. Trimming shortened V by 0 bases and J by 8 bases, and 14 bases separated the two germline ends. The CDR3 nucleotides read TGTGCCAGCAGCCAAGATCCTCTTCTCCGGGATTCACCCCTCCACTTT. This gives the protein CASSQDPLLRDSPLHF.

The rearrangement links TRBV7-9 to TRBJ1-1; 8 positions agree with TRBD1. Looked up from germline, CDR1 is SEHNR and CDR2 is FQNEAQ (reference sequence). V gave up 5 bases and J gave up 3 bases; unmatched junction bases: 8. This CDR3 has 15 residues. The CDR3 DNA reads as TGTGCCAGCAGCCCGGGACAGGTGGAGGACACTGAAGCTTTCTTT. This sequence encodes CASSPGQVEDTEAFF.

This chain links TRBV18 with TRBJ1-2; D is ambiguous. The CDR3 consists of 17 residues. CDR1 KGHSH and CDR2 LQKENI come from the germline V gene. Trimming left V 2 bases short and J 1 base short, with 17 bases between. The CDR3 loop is CASSPTGLPTINYGYTF. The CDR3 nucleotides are TGTGCCAGCTCACCAACTGGACTTCCAACCATTAACTATGGCTACACCTTC.